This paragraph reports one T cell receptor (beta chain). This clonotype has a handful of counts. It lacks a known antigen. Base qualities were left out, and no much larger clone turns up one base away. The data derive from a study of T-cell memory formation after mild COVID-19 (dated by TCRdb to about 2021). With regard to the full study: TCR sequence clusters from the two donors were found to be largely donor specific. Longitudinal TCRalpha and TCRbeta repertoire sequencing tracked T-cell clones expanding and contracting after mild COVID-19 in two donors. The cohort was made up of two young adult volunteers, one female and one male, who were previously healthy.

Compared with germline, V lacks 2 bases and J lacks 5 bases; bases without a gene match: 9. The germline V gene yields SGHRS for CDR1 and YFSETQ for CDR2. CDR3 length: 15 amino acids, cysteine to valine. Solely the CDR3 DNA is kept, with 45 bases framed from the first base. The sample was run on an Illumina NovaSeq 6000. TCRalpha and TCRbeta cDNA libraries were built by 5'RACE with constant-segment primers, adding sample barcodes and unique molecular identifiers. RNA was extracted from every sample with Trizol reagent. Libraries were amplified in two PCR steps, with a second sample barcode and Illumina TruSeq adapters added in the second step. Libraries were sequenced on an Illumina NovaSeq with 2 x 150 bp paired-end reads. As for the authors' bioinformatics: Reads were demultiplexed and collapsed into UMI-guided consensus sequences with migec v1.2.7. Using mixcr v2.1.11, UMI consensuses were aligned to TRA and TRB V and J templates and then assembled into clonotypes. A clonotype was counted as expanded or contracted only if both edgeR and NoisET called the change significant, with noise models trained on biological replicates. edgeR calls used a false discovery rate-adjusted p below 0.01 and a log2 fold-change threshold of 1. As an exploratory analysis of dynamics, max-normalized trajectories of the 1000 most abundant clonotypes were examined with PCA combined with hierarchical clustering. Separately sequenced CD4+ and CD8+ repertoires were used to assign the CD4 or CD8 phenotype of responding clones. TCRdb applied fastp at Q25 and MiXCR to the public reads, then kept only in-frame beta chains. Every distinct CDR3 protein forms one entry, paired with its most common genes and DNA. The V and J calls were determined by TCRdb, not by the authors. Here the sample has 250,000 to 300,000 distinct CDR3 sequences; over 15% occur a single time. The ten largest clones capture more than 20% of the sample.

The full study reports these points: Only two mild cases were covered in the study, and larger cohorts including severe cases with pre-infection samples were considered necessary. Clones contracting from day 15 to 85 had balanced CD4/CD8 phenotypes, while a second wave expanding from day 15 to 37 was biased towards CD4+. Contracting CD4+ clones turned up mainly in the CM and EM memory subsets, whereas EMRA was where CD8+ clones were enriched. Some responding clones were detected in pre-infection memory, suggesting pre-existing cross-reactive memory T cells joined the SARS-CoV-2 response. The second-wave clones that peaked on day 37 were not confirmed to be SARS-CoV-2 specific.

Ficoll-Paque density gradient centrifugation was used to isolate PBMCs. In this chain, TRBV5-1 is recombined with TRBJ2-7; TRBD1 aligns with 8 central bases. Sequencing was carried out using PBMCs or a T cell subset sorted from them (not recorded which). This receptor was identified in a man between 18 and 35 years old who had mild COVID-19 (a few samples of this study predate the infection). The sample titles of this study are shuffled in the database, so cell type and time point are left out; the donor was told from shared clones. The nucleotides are TGCGCCAGCAGCTTACAGGGGGTAGGGGATAACGAGCAGTACGTC. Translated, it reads CASSLQGVGDNEQYV.